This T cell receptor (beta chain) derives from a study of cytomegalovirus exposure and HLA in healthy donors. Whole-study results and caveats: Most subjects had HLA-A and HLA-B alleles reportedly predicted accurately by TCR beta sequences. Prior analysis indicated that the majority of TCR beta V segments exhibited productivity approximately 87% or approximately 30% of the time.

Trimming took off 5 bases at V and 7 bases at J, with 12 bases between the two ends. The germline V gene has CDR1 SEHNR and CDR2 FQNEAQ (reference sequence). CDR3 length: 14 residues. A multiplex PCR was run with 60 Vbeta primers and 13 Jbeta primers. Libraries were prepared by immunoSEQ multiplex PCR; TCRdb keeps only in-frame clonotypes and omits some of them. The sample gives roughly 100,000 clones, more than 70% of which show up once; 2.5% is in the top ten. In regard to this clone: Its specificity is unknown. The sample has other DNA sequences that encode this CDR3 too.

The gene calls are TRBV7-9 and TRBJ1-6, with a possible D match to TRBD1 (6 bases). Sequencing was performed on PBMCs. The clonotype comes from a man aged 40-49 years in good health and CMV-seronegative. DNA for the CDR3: TGTGCCAGCAGCCCAGGACAGTCGAATTCACCCCTCCACTTT. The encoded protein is CASSPGQSNSPLHF. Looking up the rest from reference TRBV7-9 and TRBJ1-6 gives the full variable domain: DTGVSQNPRHKITKRGQNVTFRCDPISEHNRLYWYRQTLGQGPEFLTYFQNEAQLEKSRLLSDRFSAERPKGSFSTLEIQRTEQGDSAMYLCASSPGQSNSPLHFGNGTRLTVT.